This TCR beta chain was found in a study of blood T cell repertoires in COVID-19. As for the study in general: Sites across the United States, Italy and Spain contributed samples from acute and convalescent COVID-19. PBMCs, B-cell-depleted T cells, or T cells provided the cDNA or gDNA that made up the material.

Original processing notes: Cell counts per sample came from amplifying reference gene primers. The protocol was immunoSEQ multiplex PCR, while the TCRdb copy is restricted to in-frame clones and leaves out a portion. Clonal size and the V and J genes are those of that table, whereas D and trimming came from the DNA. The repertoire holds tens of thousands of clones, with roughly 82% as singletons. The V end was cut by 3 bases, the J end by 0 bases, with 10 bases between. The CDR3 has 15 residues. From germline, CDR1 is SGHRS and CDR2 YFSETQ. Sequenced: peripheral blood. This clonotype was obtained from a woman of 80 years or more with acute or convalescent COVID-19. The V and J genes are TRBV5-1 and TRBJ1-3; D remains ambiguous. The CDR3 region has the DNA TGCGCCAGCAGCTCCCGGGGAAGCTCTGGAAACACCATATATTTT. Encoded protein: CASSSRGSSGNTIYF.